This TCR beta chain was obtained from a study of Ad26.COV2.S vaccination and SARS-CoV-2 variants. Study-wide points: Post-vaccination spike-specific CD8+ and CD4+ T cell responses reportedly had substantial breadth.

Worth noting for this clone: Its target is unknown.

Noted treatment: some 20 received Ad26.COV2.S at low or high dose, single or two shots; 5 received placebo; per-sample allocation not given. Following the first vaccine or placebo injection, samples were taken on day 63. This CDR3 contains 14 residues. The V gene end was trimmed by 7 bases and the J gene end by 4 bases; junction bases not matched to a gene: 5. Germline V CDR1 and CDR2: ENHRY, SYGVKD. TCRdb keeps only in-frame clones here, not all; method: immunoSEQ multiplex PCR. The table has about 440,000 clones, less than 95% seen once. The rearrangement uses TRBV10-3 and TRBJ2-5, with 11 bases lining up with TRBD2. Sequenced material: peripheral blood, taken in a trial of Ad26.COV2.S vaccine versus placebo. This sequence originates from a person between 18 and 65 years old who received the Ad26.COV2.S COVID-19 vaccine or a placebo. This CDR3 is CAIKPSGRLETQYF. As DNA, the CDR3 is TGTGCCATCAAGCCTAGCGGGAGGTTAGAGACCCAGTACTTC.